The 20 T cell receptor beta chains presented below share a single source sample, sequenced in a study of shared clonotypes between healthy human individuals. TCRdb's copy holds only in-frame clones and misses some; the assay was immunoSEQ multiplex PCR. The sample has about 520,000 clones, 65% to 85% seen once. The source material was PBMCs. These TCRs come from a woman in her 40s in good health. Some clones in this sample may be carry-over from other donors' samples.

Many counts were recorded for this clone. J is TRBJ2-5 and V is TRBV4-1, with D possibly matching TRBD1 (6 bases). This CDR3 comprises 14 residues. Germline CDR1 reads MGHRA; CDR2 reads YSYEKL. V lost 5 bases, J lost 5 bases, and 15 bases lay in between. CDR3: CASSSARGRETQYF. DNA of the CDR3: TGCGCCAGCAGCTCAGCCAGGGGCCGGGAGACCCAGTACTTC.

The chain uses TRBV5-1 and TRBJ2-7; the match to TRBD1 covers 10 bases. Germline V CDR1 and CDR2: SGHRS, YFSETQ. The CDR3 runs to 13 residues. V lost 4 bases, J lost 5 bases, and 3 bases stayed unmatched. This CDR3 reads CASSIGTGDEQYF. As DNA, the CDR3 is TGCGCCAGCAGCATAGGGACAGGGGACGAGCAGTACTTC. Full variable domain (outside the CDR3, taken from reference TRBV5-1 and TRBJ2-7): KAGVTQTPRYLIKTRGQQVTLSCSPISGHRSVSWYQQTPGQGLQFLFEYFSETQRNKGNFPGRFSGRQFSNSRSEMNVSTLELGDSALYLCASSIGTGDEQYFGPGTRLTVT.

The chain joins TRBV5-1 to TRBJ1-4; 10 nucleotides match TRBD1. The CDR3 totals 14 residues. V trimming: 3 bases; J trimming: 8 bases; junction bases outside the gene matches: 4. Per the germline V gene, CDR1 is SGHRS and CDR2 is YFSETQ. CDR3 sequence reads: CASSSLTGGEKLFF. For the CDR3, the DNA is TGCGCCAGCAGCTCCTTGACAGGGGGCGAAAAACTGTTTTTT.

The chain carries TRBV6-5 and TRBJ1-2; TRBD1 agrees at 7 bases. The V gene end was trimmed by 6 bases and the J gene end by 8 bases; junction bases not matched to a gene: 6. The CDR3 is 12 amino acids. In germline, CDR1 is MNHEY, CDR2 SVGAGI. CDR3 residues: CASRSTGIGYTF. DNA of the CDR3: TGTGCCAGCAGATCGACAGGGATCGGCTACACCTTC.

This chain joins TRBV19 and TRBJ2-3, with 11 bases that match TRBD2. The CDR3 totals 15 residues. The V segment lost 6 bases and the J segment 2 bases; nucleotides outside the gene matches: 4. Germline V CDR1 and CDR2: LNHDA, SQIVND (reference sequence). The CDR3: CASRGLAALTDTQYF. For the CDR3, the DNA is TGTGCCAGTAGGGGACTAGCGGCTCTCACAGATACGCAGTATTTT.

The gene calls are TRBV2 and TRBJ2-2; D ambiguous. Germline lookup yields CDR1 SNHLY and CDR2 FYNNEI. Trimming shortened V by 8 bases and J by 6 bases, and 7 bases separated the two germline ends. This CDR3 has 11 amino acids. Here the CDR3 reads CASLLAGELFF. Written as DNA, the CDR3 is TGTGCCAGCTTGTTGGCCGGGGAGCTGTTTTTT.

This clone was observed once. CDR3 amino acids: CASSEGTGDPYEQYF. The CDR3, as DNA: TGTGCCAGCAGTGAAGGGACAGGGGATCCCTACGAGCAGTACTTC. The rearrangement uses TRBV6-1 and TRBJ2-7; 9 nucleotides line up with TRBD1. The CDR3 has 15 residues. V shed 1 base, J shed 2 bases, and the junction held 3 bases outside the gene matches. The V gene's germline CDR1 is MNHNS and CDR2 SASEGT.

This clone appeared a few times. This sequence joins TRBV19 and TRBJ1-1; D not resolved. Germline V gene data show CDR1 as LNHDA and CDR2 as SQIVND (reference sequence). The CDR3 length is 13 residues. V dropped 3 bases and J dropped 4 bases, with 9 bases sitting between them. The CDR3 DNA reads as TGTGCCAGTAGTATCTCATCGGGCACTGAAGCTTTCTTT. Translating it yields CASSISSGTEAFF. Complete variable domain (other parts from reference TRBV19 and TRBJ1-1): DGGITQSPKYLFRKEGQNVTLSCEQNLNHDAMYWYRQDPGQGLRLIYYSQIVNDFQKGDIAEGYSVSREKKESFPLTVTSAQKNPTAFYLCASSISSGTEAFFGQGTRLTVV.

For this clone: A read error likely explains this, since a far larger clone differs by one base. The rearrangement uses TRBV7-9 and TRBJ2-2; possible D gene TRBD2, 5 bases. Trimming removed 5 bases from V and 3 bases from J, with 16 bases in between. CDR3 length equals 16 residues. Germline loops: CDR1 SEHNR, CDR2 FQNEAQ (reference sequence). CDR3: CASSHWVLGYTGELFF. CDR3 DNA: TGTGCCAGCAGCCACTGGGTACTAGGGTACACCGGGGAGCTGTTTTTT.

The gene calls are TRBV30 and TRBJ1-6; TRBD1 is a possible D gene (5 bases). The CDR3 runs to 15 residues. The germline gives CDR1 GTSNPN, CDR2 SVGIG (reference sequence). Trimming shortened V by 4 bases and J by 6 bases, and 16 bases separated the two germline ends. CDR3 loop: CAWTGRTRINSPLHF. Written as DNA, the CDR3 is TGTGCCTGGACAGGGCGGACAAGAATTAATTCACCCCTCCACTTT.

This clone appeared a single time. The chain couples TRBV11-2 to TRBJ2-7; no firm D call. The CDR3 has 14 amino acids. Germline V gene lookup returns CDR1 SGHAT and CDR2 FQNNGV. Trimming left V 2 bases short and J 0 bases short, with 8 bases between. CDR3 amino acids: CASSLQVASYEQYF. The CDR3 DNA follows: TGTGCCAGCAGCTTACAGGTCGCCTCCTACGAGCAGTACTTC.

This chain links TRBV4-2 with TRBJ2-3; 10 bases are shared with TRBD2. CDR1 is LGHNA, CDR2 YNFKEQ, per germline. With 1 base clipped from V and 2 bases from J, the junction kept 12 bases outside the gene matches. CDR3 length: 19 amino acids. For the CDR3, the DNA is TGTGCCAGCAGCCAAGTGCCCGGGGGTAGCGGGAGGAACACAGATACGCAGTATTTT. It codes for CASSQVPGGSGRNTDTQYF.

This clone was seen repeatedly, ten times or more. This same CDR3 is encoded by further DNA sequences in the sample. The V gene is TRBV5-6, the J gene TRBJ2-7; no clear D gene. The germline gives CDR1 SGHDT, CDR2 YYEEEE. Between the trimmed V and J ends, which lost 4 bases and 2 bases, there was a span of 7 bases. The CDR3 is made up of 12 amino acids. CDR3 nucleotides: TGTGCCAGCAGCCTACGGCCCTACGAGCAGTACTTC. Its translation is CASSLRPYEQYF.

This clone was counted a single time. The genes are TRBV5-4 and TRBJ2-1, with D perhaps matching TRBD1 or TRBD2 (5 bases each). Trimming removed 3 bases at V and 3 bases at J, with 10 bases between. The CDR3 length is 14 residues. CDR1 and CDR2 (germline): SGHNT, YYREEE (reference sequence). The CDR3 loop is CASSSGTRYNEQFF. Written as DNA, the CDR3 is TGTGCCAGCAGCTCCGGGACCCGCTACAATGAGCAGTTCTTC. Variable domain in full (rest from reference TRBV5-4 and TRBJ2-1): ETGVTQSPTHLIKTRGQQVTLRCSSQSGHNTVSWYQQALGQGPQFIFQYYREEENGRGNFPPRFSGLQFPNYSSELNVNALELDDSALYLCASSSGTRYNEQFFGPGTRLTVL.

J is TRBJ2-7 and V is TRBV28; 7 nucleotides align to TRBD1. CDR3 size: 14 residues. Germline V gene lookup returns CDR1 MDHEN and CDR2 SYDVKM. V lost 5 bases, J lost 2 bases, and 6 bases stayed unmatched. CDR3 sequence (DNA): TGTGCCAGCAGTCTCACGGACAGGACCTACGAGCAGTACTTC. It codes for CASSLTDRTYEQYF.

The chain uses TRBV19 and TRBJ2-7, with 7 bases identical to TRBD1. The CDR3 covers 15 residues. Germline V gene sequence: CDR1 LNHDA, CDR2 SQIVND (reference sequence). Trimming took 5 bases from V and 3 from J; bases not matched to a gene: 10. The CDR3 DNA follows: TGTGCCAGTAGTTCCCCCGGGACAGAGGACTACGAGCAGTACTTC. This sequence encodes CASSSPGTEDYEQYF.

The CDR3 DNA is TGTGCCAGCAGCCTCGAAGCCCGCAGGGGGCGTTTTTACGAGCAGTACTTC. Amino acid sequence: CASSLEARRGRFYEQYF. The rearrangement links TRBV13 to TRBJ2-7; 8 bases map to TRBD1. Germline-derived CDR1 and CDR2 are PRHDT and FYEKMQ (reference sequence). V lost 5 bases and J lost 4; bases outside the gene matches: 16. This CDR3 spans 17 amino acids.

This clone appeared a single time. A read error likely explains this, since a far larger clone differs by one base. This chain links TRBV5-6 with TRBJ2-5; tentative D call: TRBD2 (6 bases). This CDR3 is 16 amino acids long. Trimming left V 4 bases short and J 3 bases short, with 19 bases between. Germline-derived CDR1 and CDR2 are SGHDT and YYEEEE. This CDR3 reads CASSPRGWPSEETQYF. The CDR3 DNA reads TGTGCCAGCAGCCCGCGGGGTTGGCCTTCCGAAGAGACCCAGTACTTC.

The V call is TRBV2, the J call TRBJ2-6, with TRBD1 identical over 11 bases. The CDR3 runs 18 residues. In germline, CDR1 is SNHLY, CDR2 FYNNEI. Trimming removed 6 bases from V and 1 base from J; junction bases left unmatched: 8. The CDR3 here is CASRTRTGGWSGANVLTF. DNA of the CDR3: TGTGCCAGCAGGACTAGGACAGGGGGCTGGTCTGGGGCCAACGTCCTGACTTTC. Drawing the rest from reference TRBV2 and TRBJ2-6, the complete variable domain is EPEVTQTPSHQVTQMGQEVILRCVPISNHLYFYWYRQILGQKVEFLVSFYNNEISEKSEIFDDQFSVERPDGSNFTLKIRSTKLEDSAMYFCASRTRTGGWSGANVLTFGAGSRLTVL.

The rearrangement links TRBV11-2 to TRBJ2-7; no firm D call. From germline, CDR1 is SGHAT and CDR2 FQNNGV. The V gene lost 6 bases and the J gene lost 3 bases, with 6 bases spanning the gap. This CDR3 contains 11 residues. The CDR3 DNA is TGTGCCAGCAGTGTATTCTACGAGCAGTACTTC. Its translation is CASSVFYEQYF.